What follows are 12 T cell receptor beta chains derived from one specimen sequenced in a study of blood T cell repertoires in COVID-19. Measured with immunoSEQ multiplex PCR; TCRdb has only the in-frame clones, and not every one. Of 200,000 to 250,000 clones in the sample, under 90% are singletons; the top ten hold over 6%. The sequencing input was peripheral blood. The receptors were sampled from a woman of 80 years or more with COVID-19, enrolled during active disease.

This rearrangement joins TRBV5-8 to TRBJ1-1, with a possible D match to TRBD1 (5 bases). V dropped 2 bases and J dropped 5 bases, with 16 bases sitting between them. This CDR3 comprises 15 residues. The V gene's germline CDR1 is SGHTS and CDR2 YDEGEE. CDR3 protein: CASSLAGRTRTEAFF. The CDR3 DNA follows: TGTGCCAGCAGCTTAGCAGGGAGGACGAGGACTGAAGCTTTCTTT.

This chain links TRBV12-3 or TRBV12-4 with TRBJ1-6; D call uncertain. V was pared by 7 bases and J by 10 bases, with 14 bases between. The CDR3 runs 13 residues. CDR3 amino acids: CASTERRASPLHF. CDR3 sequence (DNA): TGTGCCAGCACCGAGCGGCGGGCATCACCCCTCCACTTT.

J is TRBJ2-1 and V is TRBV6-5; 7 positions match TRBD2. CDR1 and CDR2 from the germline V gene are MNHEY and SVGAGI. CDR3 length: 15 residues. J was trimmed by 5 bases and V by 7 bases; bases with no gene match: 11. The CDR3, as DNA: TGTGCCAGCACCCCTATCCTAGCGGTGGACAATGAGCAGTTCTTC. Protein product: CASTPILAVDNEQFF.

The chain employs TRBV25-1 and TRBJ1-4; 7 nucleotides agree with TRBD1. The CDR3 length is 16 residues. The junction had 10 bases not matched to a gene; V was cut back by 5 bases and J by 4 bases. Germline assignment: CDR1 MGHDK and CDR2 SYGVNS. DNA of the CDR3: TGTGCCAGCAGTTCGACAGGGCCGGAGTTTAATGAAAAACTGTTTTTT. Protein product: CASSSTGPEFNEKLFF.

A single count supports this clone. The V call is TRBV19, the J call TRBJ1-2, with D unclear. V lost 4 bases and J 7 bases, leaving 10 bases between the germline ends. The CDR3 is made up of 12 amino acids. Germline lookup yields CDR1 LNHDA and CDR2 SQIVND (reference sequence). CDR3 region: CASSRDPGGYTF. The CDR3 DNA sequence: TGTGCCAGTAGTAGAGACCCGGGTGGCTACACCTTC.

The sample holds one count of this clone. This chain connects TRBV6-5 to TRBJ2-1; 7 bases fit TRBD1. V trimming: 7 bases; J trimming: 8 bases; junction bases outside the gene matches: 2. The CDR3 is made up of 11 amino acids. Germline-derived CDR1 and CDR2 are MNHEY and SVGAGI. CDR3 nucleotide sequence: TGTGCCAGCATTACAGGGGATGAGCAGTTCTTC. Protein: CASITGDEQFF.

This sequence joins TRBV16 and TRBJ1-2; tentatively, D is TRBD1 (5 bases). The CDR3 sequence is 13 residues long. Trimming removed 1 base at V and 7 bases at J, with 10 bases between. CDR1 is KGHSY, CDR2 FQNENV, per germline. The CDR3 nucleotides are TGTGCCAGCAGCCAATTGGAGACAGTTGGCTACACCTTC. It translates to CASSQLETVGYTF.

The rearrangement uses TRBV9 and TRBJ2-7; 12 nucleotides align to TRBD2. With V trimmed by 2 bases and J by 2 bases, 5 bases remained unmatched. Germline V gene lookup returns CDR1 SGDLS and CDR2 YYNGEE. The CDR3 runs to 16 residues. The CDR3 region is CASSVTPSGGAYEQYF. The CDR3 DNA follows: TGTGCCAGCAGCGTTACCCCTAGCGGGGGGGCCTACGAGCAGTACTTC. Variable domain in full (rest from reference TRBV9 and TRBJ2-7): DSGVTQTPKHLITATGQRVTLRCSPRSGDLSVYWYQQSLDQGLQFLIQYYNGEERAKGNILERFSAQQFPDLHSELNLSSLELGDSALYFCASSVTPSGGAYEQYFGPGTRLTVT.

The chain employs TRBV28 and TRBJ1-5; D gene unclear. The CDR3 sequence is 13 residues long. The V gene's germline CDR1 is MDHEN and CDR2 SYDVKM. V dropped 8 bases and J dropped 6 bases, with 14 bases sitting between them. The chain's CDR3 is CASRLTGSQPQHF. The CDR3 bases are TGTGCCAGCCGACTAACGGGTTCTCAGCCCCAGCATTTT.

The V gene is TRBV7-8, the J gene TRBJ1-1; no definite D call. The germline CDR1 and CDR2 sequences are SGHVS and FQNEAQ. V dropped 1 base and J dropped 3 bases, with 12 bases sitting between them. The CDR3 has 15 residues. As DNA, the CDR3 is TGTGCCAGCAGCTTAGTCGGGGAGGCGGACACTGAAGCTTTCTTT. Translation: CASSLVGEADTEAFF.

The chain uses TRBV19 and TRBJ2-3, with 12 bases fitting TRBD2. V was pared by 11 bases and J by 9 bases, with 12 bases of the junction left unmatched. Germline V gives CDR1 LNHDA, CDR2 SQIVND (reference sequence). The CDR3 extends over 14 amino acids. CDR3 amino acids: CACSTSGGFWTQYF. In DNA, the CDR3 is TGTGCCTGCTCCACTAGCGGGGGGTTTTGGACGCAGTATTTT.

The rearrangement joins TRBV23-1 to TRBJ1-5, with D hard to call. TRBV23-1 is an open reading frame whose function is uncertain. The V end was cut by 0 bases, the J end by 4 bases, with 7 bases between. The CDR3 totals 14 residues. The CDR3 spells CASSQSEVNQPQHF. In nucleotides, the CDR3 is TGCGCCAGCAGTCAATCGGAGGTTAATCAGCCCCAGCATTTT.